This TCR beta chain was sequenced for a study of spatial heterogeneity in lung cancer. Across the whole study: Raw sequencing reads included, on average, more than eight appearances of each unique TCR and UMI combination. Study-wide results and limits: Higher tumor mutation counts went along with higher counts of expanded intratumoral alpha and beta TCRs.

This clonotype was counted ten times or more. Its antigen is currently unknown. TCRdb analysed the 5' RACE reads with MiXCR anew, one entry per CDR3 protein. The sample lists about 16,000 distinct CDR3 sequences, approximately 6.3% occurring once. Time point specified: sample taken at primary tumor resection. Untreated early-stage non-small cell lung cancer patients, about 70 in total, were the donors. Unsorted whole RNA samples from tumor, nontumor lung or frozen PBMC were sequenced. The sequence derives from a female donor with early-stage non-small cell lung cancer. Here the sequenced sample was lung tumor tissue, taken at surgery.

CDR3 DNA: TGTGCCAGCAGCTTAGGCGCAGGGGGTTATGGCTACACCTTC. Its protein is CASSLGAGGYGYTF. This chain joins TRBV11-2 and TRBJ1-2, with 7 bases matching TRBD1. V was pared by 1 base and J by 5 bases, with 4 bases of the junction left unmatched. CDR1 and CDR2 (germline): SGHAT, FQNNGV. The CDR3 contains 14 residues.